The source of this T cell receptor beta chain is a study of T cells after yellow fever vaccination. From the 5' RACE reads, TCRdb called clonotypes with MiXCR, one entry per CDR3 protein. The data show fewer than 450,000 distinct CDR3 sequences, 9.5% to 13% seen once. Trimming pared 3 bases from V and 4 bases from J, leaving 16 bases between. The germline CDR1 and CDR2 sequences are MNHEY and SMNVEV (reference sequence). The CDR3 loop spans 17 amino acids. This chain uses TRBV27 with TRBJ1-6; D is undetermined. The source of this sequence is a man younger than 35 who received the YFV17D yellow fever vaccine. Specimen: PBMCs, collected on the day of the first yellow fever vaccination. This CDR3 reads CASSFRAGAQYNSPLHF. The DNA for the CDR3 is TGTGCCAGCAGTTTCCGGGCAGGCGCCCAGTATAATTCACCCCTCCACTTT.